Reported below is one TCR beta chain. Its antigen remains undetermined. The sample holds no much larger clone one base away, and base qualities are not on file. The data stem from a study of shared clonotypes between healthy human individuals (dated by TCRdb to 2018 to 2021). Concerning the study at large: A couple of women and three men aged 18 to 49 years were included in the cohort. Per donor, leukapheresis produced somewhere between about 0.9 and 9.5 billion PBMCs. To increase sequencing depth and limit assay-specific biases, different laboratories used diverse techniques to prepare libraries and sequence TCR repertoires. To estimate repertoire size and how much clonotype sharing occurs between individuals, the study deeply sequenced the blood TCR repertoires of roughly 5 healthy adults. Per donor, three plates each were used for CD4 naive and CD4 memory, two for CD8 naive, and one for CD8 memory. Overall study results and their limits: Clonotypes shared by all four sorted-subset donors showed higher generation probabilities than non-shared clonotypes. Sampling was restricted to blood, and TCR repertoires in tissues likely differ from the TCR repertoires found in blood. Sharing across a few donors was observed for roughly 5% of naive CD4, over 3% of naive CD8, 2.3% of memory CD4, and roughly 0.4% of memory CD8 clonotypes. Naive subsets generally had larger estimated clonotype richness than memory subsets. Even with the large sequencing depth, rarefaction of the sorted-subset datasets indicated that sequencing was incomplete. Pairwise subsampling led to the expectation that sequencing depth would affect the degree of clonotype sharing among donors. Because the study included a small number of donors, the genetic and exposure-history diversity represented was limited.

TCR CDR3 regions were amplified from genomic DNA by multiplex PCR using the deep immunoSEQ assay. For each cell subset, the extracted genomic DNA was distributed evenly across all wells of several immunoSEQ 96-well plates, and each plate served as one replicate. Each replicate PCR for sorted subsets received about 200 ng genomic DNA, equal to about 30,000 T cell genomes. Purified libraries were measured with a Qubit 3.0 fluorometer, size-checked on a Bioanalyzer 2100, and measured again with the KAPA Library Quantification kit. Each immunoSEQ 96-well plate was sequenced on its own single-read 150-cycle Illumina NextSeq 550 flow cell. As for how the authors treated the data: Because the immunoSEQ output held only junctional sequences and lacked quality scores, the filtering could not match the filtering applied to full-length reads. To assign V/J genes and CDR3, sequences were annotated against IMGT germline references using PyIR, a Python wrapper for IgBLAST v1.9. Reads were filtered out if the reads had weak V/J assignments (E-value above 1e-6), no CDR3, stop codons, out-of-frame junctions, or ambiguous translated residues. A V3J clonotype was defined by an identical inferred V gene, J gene, and CDR3 amino acid sequence. Percentage overlap between repertoires was computed as shared unique clonotypes divided by the size of the smaller repertoire. Three approaches were used to assess repertoire richness: RTK rarefaction, the Chao1 estimator, and Recon v2.1 estimates of unobserved clonotypes. Generation probabilities were computed with OLGA for all TCRbeta clonotypes obtained by the gDNA method from several donors. TCRdb stores this immuneACCESS table with in-frame sequences only. Part of the clones is absent; in the studies checked, under half of the shortfall reflects unresolved V genes, and no reason is known for the rest. Clone size and V and J calls were adopted from that table, with D and trimming inferred from the DNA. The sample table shows about 2.1 million clones, and about 93% are seen once. About 1.5% of the sample lies in the top ten.

CD8 naive samples were obtained by positive selection for CCR7 among CD45RO-negative cells, yielding a CD45RA+CCR7+ population from which TemRA cells were excluded. Donors were healthy HIV-negative adults with no recently reported acute infections or vaccinations. All donors were Caucasian adults living in Nashville, Tennessee, USA. After blood collection by leukapheresis, PBMCs were isolated using Ficoll-Histopaque density gradient centrifugation and then cryopreserved in the vapor phase of liquid nitrogen. Analytical flow cytometry was used to check the purity and quantity of every magnetically sorted T cell population. Each sorted fraction had its genomic DNA isolated and then quantified by UV absorbance on a Nanodrop 2000c. Sample: naive CD8+ T cells from PBMCs. In light of the paper, this sample's cell subset or site label describes: CD45RA+CCR7+. The receptor comes from a man younger than 35 in good health. Some clones in this sample may be carry-over from other donors' samples.

The DNA reads TGTGCCACCAGCAGAGATGGAGGGGGCCTCTATGGCTACACCTTC. Its coded protein is CATSRDGGGLYGYTF. Recombination connected TRBV15 to TRBJ1-2, with 7 bases matching TRBD1. Here V drops 0 bases and J drops 4 bases, and the junction holds 5 bases not matched to any gene. In the germline V gene (reference sequence), CDR1 corresponds to LNHNV and CDR2 to YYDKDF. The CDR3 sequence holds 15 residues, the cysteine and phenylalanine included. Just CDR3 DNA is preserved here, 45 bases in frame from base 1.